This T cell receptor (beta chain) was found in a study of low-dose radiotherapy and immunotherapy resistance in tumors. Time point meaning: after trial treatment. The treatment denotes: LDRT plus nivolumab, ipilimumab, low-dose cyclophosphamide and aspirin (RACIN trial). The CDR3 length is 15 residues. Trimming pared 4 bases from V and 4 bases from J, leaving 13 bases between. Per germline, CDR1 MNHEY and CDR2 SVGAGI. In its sample, this clonotype was seen a few times. cDNA synthesis used a TRAV/TRBV-specific primer set for both chains. With a constant-region primer and a V-primer adapter, TCRs were subjected to about 20 PCR cycles of amplification. TCRdb called the reads again in MiXCR, with one record for every CDR3 protein. The sample yields 30,000 to 40,000 distinct CDR3 sequences, around 21% seen once.

The receptor comes from a female donor with ovarian cancer. The chain joins TRBV6-5 to TRBJ1-4, with D possibly matching TRBD1 (5 bases). This specimen consisted of PBMCs, obtained after low-dose radiotherapy plus immunotherapy. CDR3 sequence reads: CASSWGKQDNEKLFF. CDR3 coding DNA: TGTGCCAGCAGTTGGGGGAAACAGGATAATGAAAAACTGTTTTTT.